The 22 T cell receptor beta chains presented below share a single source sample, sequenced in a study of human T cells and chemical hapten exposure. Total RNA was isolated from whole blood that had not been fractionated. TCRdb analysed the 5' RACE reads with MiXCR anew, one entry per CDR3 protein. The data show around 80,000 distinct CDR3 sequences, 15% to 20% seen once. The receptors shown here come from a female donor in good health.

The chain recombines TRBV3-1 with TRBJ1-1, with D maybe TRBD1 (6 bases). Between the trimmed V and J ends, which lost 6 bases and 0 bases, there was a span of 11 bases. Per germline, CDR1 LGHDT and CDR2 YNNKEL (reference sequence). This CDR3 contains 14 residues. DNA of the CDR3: TGTGCCAGCAGGGACAGACCCATGAACACTGAAGCTTTCTTT. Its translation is CASRDRPMNTEAFF.

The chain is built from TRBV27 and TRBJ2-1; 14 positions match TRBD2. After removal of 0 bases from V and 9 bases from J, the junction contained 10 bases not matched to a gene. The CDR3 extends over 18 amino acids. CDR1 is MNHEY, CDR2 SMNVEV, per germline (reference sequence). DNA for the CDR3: TGTGCCAGCAGTTTATCGATACCGACTAGCGGGAGGGCCGGTGAGCAGTTCTTC. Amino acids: CASSLSIPTSGRAGEQFF.

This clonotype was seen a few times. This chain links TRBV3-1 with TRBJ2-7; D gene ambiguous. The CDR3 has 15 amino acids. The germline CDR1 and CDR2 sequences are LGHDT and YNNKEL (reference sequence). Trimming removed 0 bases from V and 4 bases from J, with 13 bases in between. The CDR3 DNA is TGTGCCAGCAGCCAAGATTTTCCGACATATTACGAGCAGTACTTC. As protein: CASSQDFPTYYEQYF.

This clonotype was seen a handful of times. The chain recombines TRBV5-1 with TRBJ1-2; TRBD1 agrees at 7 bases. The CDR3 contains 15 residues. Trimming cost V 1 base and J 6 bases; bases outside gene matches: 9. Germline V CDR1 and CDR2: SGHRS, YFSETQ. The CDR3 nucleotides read TGCGCCAGCAGCTTGAGACAGGGCAAACAAAATGGCTACACCTTC. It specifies CASSLRQGKQNGYTF.

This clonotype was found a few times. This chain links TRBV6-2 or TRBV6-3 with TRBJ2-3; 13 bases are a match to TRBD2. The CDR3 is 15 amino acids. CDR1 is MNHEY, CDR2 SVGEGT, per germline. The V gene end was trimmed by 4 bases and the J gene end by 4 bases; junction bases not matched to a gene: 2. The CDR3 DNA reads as TGTGCCAGCAGTTCGGGACTAGCGGGGCCAGATACGCAGTATTTT. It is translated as CASSSGLAGPDTQYF.

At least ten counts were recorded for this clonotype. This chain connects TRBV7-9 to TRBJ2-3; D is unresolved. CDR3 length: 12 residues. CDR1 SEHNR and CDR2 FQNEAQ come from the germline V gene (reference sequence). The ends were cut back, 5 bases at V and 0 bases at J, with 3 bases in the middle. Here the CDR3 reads CASSLSTDTQYF. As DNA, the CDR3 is TGTGCCAGCAGCCTTAGCACAGATACGCAGTATTTT.

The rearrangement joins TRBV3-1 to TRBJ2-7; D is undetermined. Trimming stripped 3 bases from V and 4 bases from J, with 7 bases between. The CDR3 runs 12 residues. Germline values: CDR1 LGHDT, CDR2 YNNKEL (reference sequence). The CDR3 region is CASSQGLYEQYF. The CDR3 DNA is TGTGCCAGCAGCCAGGGGTTGTACGAGCAGTACTTC.

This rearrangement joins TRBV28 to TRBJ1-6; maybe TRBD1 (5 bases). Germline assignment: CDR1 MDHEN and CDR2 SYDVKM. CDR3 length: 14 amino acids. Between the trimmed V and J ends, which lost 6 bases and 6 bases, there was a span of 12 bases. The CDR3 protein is CASRPRGINSPLHF. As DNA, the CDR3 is TGTGCCAGCAGACCTAGGGGAATTAATTCACCCCTCCACTTT.

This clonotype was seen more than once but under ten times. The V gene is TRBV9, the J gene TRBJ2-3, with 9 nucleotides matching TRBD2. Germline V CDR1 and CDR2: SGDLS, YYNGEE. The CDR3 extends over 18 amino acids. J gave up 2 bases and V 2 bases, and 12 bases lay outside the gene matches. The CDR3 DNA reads TGTGCCAGCAGCGTTTTCCCAGATAGCGGGGGCAACACAGATACGCAGTATTTT. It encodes CASSVFPDSGGNTDTQYF.

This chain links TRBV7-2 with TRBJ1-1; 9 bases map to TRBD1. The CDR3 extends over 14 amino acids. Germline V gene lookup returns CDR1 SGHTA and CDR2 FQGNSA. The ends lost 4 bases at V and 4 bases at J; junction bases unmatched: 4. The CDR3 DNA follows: TGTGCCAGCAGCTGGACAGGGGTGGTCACTGAAGCTTTCTTT. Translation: CASSWTGVVTEAFF.

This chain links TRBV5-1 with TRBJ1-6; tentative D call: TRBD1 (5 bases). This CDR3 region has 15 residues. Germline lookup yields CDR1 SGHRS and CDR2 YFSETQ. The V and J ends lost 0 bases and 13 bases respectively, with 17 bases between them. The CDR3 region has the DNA TGCGCCAGCAGCTTGGACGGACATCCATCTACCCCCCTCCACTTT. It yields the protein CASSLDGHPSTPLHF.

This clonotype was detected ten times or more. The chain's CDR3 is CSVGTGDGSEQFF. CDR3 sequence (DNA): TGCAGCGTTGGGACAGGGGATGGTTCTGAGCAGTTCTTC. V gene TRBV29-1 combines with J gene TRBJ2-1, with 9 bases aligning to TRBD1. CDR1 is SQVTM and CDR2 is ANQGSEA in the germline V gene. CDR3 size: 13 residues. The ends lost 4 bases at V and 9 bases at J; junction bases unmatched: 7.

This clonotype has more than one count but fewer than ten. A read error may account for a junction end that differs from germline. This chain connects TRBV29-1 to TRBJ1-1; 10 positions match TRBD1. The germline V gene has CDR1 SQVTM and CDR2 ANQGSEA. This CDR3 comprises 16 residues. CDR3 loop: CSVEDRGRFMNTEAFF. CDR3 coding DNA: TGCAGCGTGGAAGACAGGGGGCGCTTTATGAACACTGAAGCTTTCTTT.

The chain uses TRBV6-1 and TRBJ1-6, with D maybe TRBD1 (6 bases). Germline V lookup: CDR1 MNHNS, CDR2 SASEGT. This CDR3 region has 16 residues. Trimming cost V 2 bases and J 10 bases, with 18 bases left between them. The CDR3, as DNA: TGTGCCAGCAGTGAATCGTCGGGGGCCCCCTTATCACCCCTCCACTTT. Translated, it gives CASSESSGAPLSPLHF.

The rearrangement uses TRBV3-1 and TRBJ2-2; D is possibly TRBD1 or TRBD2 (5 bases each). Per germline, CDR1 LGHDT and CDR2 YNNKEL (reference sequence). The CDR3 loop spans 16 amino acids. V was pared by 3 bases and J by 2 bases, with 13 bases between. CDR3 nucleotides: TGTGCCAGCAGCCACCTTCCGGGACCCAACACCGGGGAGCTGTTTTTT. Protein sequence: CASSHLPGPNTGELFF.

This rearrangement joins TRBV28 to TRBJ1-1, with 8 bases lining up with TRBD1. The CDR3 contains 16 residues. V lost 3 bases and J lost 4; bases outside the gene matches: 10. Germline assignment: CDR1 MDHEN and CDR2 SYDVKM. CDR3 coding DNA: TGTGCCAGCAGTTTCAATACGAGGACAGGGCTCACTGAAGCTTTCTTT. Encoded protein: CASSFNTRTGLTEAFF.

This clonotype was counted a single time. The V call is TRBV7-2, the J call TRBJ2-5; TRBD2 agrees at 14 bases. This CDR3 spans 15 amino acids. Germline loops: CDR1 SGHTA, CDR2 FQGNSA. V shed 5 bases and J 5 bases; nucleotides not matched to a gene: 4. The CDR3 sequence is CASSRRTSGGETQYF. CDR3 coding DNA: TGTGCCAGCAGCCGCCGGACTAGCGGGGGGGAGACCCAGTACTTC.

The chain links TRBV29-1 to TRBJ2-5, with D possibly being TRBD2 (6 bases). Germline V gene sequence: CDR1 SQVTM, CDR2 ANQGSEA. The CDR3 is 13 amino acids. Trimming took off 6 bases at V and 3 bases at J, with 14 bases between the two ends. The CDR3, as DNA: TGCAGCGTCCAGTTACTAGCTGAAGAGACCCAGTACTTC. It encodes CSVQLLAEETQYF. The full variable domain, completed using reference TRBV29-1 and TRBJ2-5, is SAVISQKPSRDICQRGTSLTIQCQVDSQVTMMFWYRQQPGQSLTLIATANQGSEATYESGFVIDKFPISRPNLTFSTLTVSNMSPEDSSIYLCSVQLLAEETQYFGPGTRLLVL.

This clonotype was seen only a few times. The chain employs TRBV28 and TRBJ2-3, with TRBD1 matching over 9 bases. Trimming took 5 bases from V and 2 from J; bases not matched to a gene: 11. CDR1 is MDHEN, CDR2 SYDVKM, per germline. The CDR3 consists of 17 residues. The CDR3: CASSKTGTGRFTDTQYF. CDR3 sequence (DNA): TGTGCCAGCAGTAAAACCGGGACAGGGAGATTCACAGATACGCAGTATTTT.

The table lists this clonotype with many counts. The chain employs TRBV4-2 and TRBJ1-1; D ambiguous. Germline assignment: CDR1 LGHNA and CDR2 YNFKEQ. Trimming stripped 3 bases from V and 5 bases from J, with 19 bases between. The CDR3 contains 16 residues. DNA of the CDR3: TGTGCCAGCAGCCAGGAACCTGAGAATCTGAGGACTGAAGCTTTCTTT. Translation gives CASSQEPENLRTEAFF.

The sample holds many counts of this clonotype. The CDR3 region has the DNA TGTGCCAGCAGTTACTCGACGAGGACAGTCTCCTACAATGAGCAGTTCTTC. This gives the protein CASSYSTRTVSYNEQFF. This chain links TRBV6-5 with TRBJ2-1; D is perhaps TRBD1 (6 bases). The CDR3 spans 17 residues. CDR1 is MNHEY and CDR2 is SVGAGI in the germline V gene. The V and J ends lost 0 bases and 0 bases respectively, with 12 bases between them.

The CDR3 DNA reads TGCAGCGTTGACCTGGGGACTGGGGCCAACGTCCTGACTTTC. Translated: CSVDLGTGANVLTF. This chain links TRBV29-1 with TRBJ2-6; no clear D. The length of the CDR3 is 14 residues. V dropped 3 bases and J dropped 2 bases, with 8 bases sitting between them. Germline V lookup: CDR1 SQVTM, CDR2 ANQGSEA.